Below, 5 T cell receptor beta chains from the same sample are listed, as sequenced in a study of OX40 agonist ivuxolimab in advanced cancers. Sequencing was performed with immunoSEQ multiplex PCR; in TCRdb, only in-frame clones are kept and a portion is missing. The sample has roughly 73,000 clones; roughly nine tenths are singletons. Sequenced here: CD4+ or CD8+ T cells sorted from blood, sampled in a trial of the OX40 agonist ivuxolimab. These receptors were obtained from an adult with an advanced solid tumor such as melanoma, head and neck, liver or kidney cancer.

The CDR3 spells CASSQPGQGARGYTF. The CDR3, as DNA: TGTGCCAGCAGCCAGCCGGGACAGGGGGCGCGGGGCTACACCTTC. J is TRBJ1-2 and V is TRBV27; 12 bases map to TRBD1. The CDR3 is 15 residues long. Losses at the gene ends were 6 bases for V and 8 bases for J; bases not matched to a gene: 10. The germline CDR1 and CDR2 sequences are MNHEY and SMNVEV (reference sequence).

The J gene is TRBJ2-5, the V gene TRBV4-1, with D perhaps given as TRBD1 or TRBD2 (5 bases each). Trimming stripped 1 base from V and 2 bases from J, with 14 bases between. The germline V gene has CDR1 MGHRA and CDR2 YSYEKL. This CDR3 has 16 residues. The CDR3 bases are TGCGCCAGCAGCCAAGCCCCCCGGGGCCTTCAAGAGACCCAGTACTTC. Its translation is CASSQAPRGLQETQYF.

The genes are TRBV29-1 and TRBJ1-2; D is ambiguous. The V end was cut by 4 bases, the J end by 8 bases, with 11 bases between. There are 11 residues in the CDR3. CDR1 SQVTM and CDR2 ANQGSEA come from the germline V gene. The CDR3 is CSVAGVLGYTF. The DNA for the CDR3 is TGCAGCGTTGCCGGGGTTCTAGGCTACACCTTC.

The rearrangement links TRBV4-2 to TRBJ1-6; D ambiguous. Germline CDR1 is LGHNA and CDR2 is YNFKEQ. The CDR3 has 16 residues. V was trimmed by 1 base and J by 0 bases, leaving 7 bases between them. This chain's CDR3 is CASSQGRLSYNSPLHF. For the CDR3, the DNA is TGTGCCAGCAGCCAAGGCAGGCTCTCCTATAATTCACCCCTCCACTTT.

The V gene is TRBV6-1, the J gene TRBJ2-6; D remains unclear. This CDR3 is built from 15 residues. Trimming shortened V by 6 bases and J by 1 base, and 10 bases separated the two germline ends. CDR1 is MNHNS, CDR2 SASEGT, per germline. DNA of the CDR3: TGTGCCAGCAGAAAAGACCTATCTGGGGCCAACGTCCTGACTTTC. It specifies CASRKDLSGANVLTF.